The next 14 T cell receptor beta chains were all read from a single sample in a study of cytomegalovirus exposure and HLA in healthy donors. 60 Vbeta and 13 Jbeta primers were used in PCR. Some clones are missing from TCRdb's copy, which holds only in-frame ones; the method was immunoSEQ multiplex PCR. The sample lists roughly 130,000 clones, roughly 8.3% occurring once. Source material: PBMCs. Receptor source: a middle-aged man in good health and CMV-seronegative.

The chain carries TRBV7-9 and TRBJ2-7; TRBD1 aligns across 9 bases. Germline trimming cut 8 bases from V and 3 bases from J; bases unmatched to any gene: 14. Germline assignment: CDR1 SEHNR and CDR2 FQNEAQ (reference sequence). The CDR3 spans 16 residues. CDR3 in DNA: TGTGCCAGCTTACAACTAGGACAGGGGAATATCTACGAGCAGTACTTC. It translates to CASLQLGQGNIYEQYF.

This clone has just a few counts. The V gene is TRBV4-2, the J gene TRBJ1-3; 8 positions match TRBD1. The CDR3 runs 17 residues. Germline trimming cut 4 bases from V and 4 bases from J; bases unmatched to any gene: 12. CDR1 and CDR2 (germline): LGHNA, YNFKEQ. The CDR3 loop reads CASSLTGQGVRGNTIYF. For the CDR3, the DNA is TGTGCCAGCAGCCTTACCGGACAGGGAGTCCGCGGAAACACCATATATTTT.

This clone was counted a few times. V gene TRBV19 combines with J gene TRBJ2-3; TRBD2 agrees at 7 bases. The J segment lost 1 base and the V segment lost 6 bases, leaving 4 bases of the junction unmatched. Per the germline V gene, CDR1 is LNHDA and CDR2 is SQIVND (reference sequence). The CDR3 covers 14 residues. CDR3 in DNA: TGTGCCAGTAGGAGCGGGGCCCGCACAGATACGCAGTATTTT. This sequence encodes CASRSGARTDTQYF.

This clone turned up a few times. This chain joins TRBV7-9 and TRBJ1-1; 7 bases map to TRBD1. V lost 7 bases to trimming and J lost 4 bases; unmatched junction nucleotides: 6. The germline CDR1 and CDR2 sequences are SEHNR and FQNEAQ (reference sequence). CDR3 size: 13 residues. The CDR3 DNA sequence: TGTGCCAGCACCTTGCCAGGGGGCACTGAAGCTTTCTTT. Translated: CASTLPGGTEAFF.

The table lists this clone with a few counts. The chain links TRBV2 to TRBJ2-1; 8 nucleotides agree with TRBD2. Trimming took 6 bases from V and 5 from J; bases not matched to a gene: 9. This CDR3 is built from 15 residues. The V gene's germline CDR1 is SNHLY and CDR2 FYNNEI. This CDR3 is CASRTENSGDNEQFF. Here the CDR3 DNA reads TGTGCCAGCAGGACGGAAAATAGCGGGGACAATGAGCAGTTCTTC.

Relative to its sample, this clone is hyperexpanded. Other DNA sequences from this sample encode an identical CDR3 as well. The chain is built from TRBV23-1 and TRBJ1-2; no clear D gene. TRBV23-1 carries the ORF label, with uncertain function. Trimming shortened V by 0 bases and J by 7 bases, and 12 bases separated the two germline ends. This CDR3 is built from 14 residues. The CDR3 coding sequence is TGCGCCAGCAGTCAATCGGTAGTTGCGGGTGGCTACACCTTC. Translation: CASSQSVVAGGYTF.

This clone occurred a few times. V and J are TRBV13 and TRBJ2-3, with D perhaps TRBD2 (5 bases). Germline CDR1 is PRHDT and CDR2 is FYEKMQ (reference sequence). With 0 bases removed from V and 11 bases from J, the gap between germline ends came to 9 bases. The CDR3 length is 12 residues. CDR3 coding DNA: TGTGCCAGCAGCTTAGGAGCGGCCAAGCAGTATTTT. Residues: CASSLGAAKQYF. The complete variable domain, with remaining parts taken from reference TRBV13 and TRBJ2-3, reads AAGVIQSPRHLIKEKRETATLKCYPIPRHDTVYWYQQGPGQDPQFLISFYEKMQSDKGSIPDRFSAQQFSDYHSELNMSSLELGDSALYFCASSLGAAKQYFGPGTRLTVL.

This clone was counted between two and nine times. This chain uses TRBV13 with TRBJ2-7, with TRBD1 identical over 8 bases. V lost 0 bases to trimming and J lost 3 bases; unmatched junction nucleotides: 1. This CDR3 is 14 amino acids long. Germline lookup yields CDR1 PRHDT and CDR2 FYEKMQ (reference sequence). The CDR3 nucleotides read TGTGCCAGCAGCTTAGGGGACAGGGACTACGAGCAGTACTTC. Translation: CASSLGDRDYEQYF.

This clone was seen more than once but under ten times. V and J are TRBV4-1 and TRBJ1-2; a weak D match, TRBD1 (5 bases). CDR3 length: 16 residues. Germline CDR1 and CDR2: MGHRA and YSYEKL. The ends were cut back, 3 bases at V and 5 bases at J, with 19 bases in the middle. The CDR3 sequence is CASSHPGGGEVYGYTF. The CDR3 DNA reads as TGCGCCAGCAGCCACCCTGGCGGGGGGGAAGTTTATGGCTACACCTTC.

This clone has a handful of counts. V gene TRBV5-6 combines with J gene TRBJ1-6; 10 bases line up with TRBD1. This CDR3 region has 15 residues. The germline CDR1 and CDR2 sequences are SGHDT and YYEEEE. Unmatched junction bases numbered 1, after V lost 0 bases and J lost 7 bases. The CDR3 protein is CASSLGQGANSPLHF. The CDR3 nucleotides are TGTGCCAGCAGCTTGGGACAGGGGGCGAATTCACCCCTCCACTTT.

This rearrangement joins TRBV6-4 to TRBJ1-2, with 9 bases matching TRBD1. The J segment lost 4 bases and the V segment lost 4 bases, leaving 4 bases of the junction unmatched. The germline V gene has CDR1 MRHNA and CDR2 SNTAGT. The CDR3 totals 14 residues. The CDR3 region has the DNA TGTGCCAGCAGTGCCGGGACAGGGCGCTATGGCTACACCTTC. Its protein product is CASSAGTGRYGYTF.

Here the CDR3 DNA reads TGTGCCAGCAGTAAACCTCCGGGACAGACCTACGAGCAGTACTTC. Its protein product is CASSKPPGQTYEQYF. J is TRBJ2-7 and V is TRBV6-5, with 7 bases identical to TRBD1. The V and J ends lost 5 bases and 2 bases, in that order; junction bases with no gene match: 9. Germline CDR1 reads MNHEY; CDR2 reads SVGAGI. The CDR3 covers 15 residues.

V is TRBV7-6 and J is TRBJ1-2; D is unclear. From germline, CDR1 is SGHVS and CDR2 FNYEAQ. CDR3 length: 17 amino acids. V was clipped by 5 bases and J by 6 bases, with 25 bases between them. This CDR3 is CASSPQSWPAIEDGYTF. The CDR3 nucleotides read TGTGCCAGCAGCCCCCAATCTTGGCCAGCGATTGAAGATGGCTACACCTTC.

This clone was detected only a few times. This CDR3 is also generated by other DNA sequences in the sample. The chain recombines TRBV19 with TRBJ2-7; maybe TRBD2 (5 bases). Between the trimmed V and J ends, which lost 2 bases and 6 bases, there was a span of 8 bases. This CDR3 spans 12 amino acids. The germline V gene encodes CDR1 LNHDA and CDR2 SQIVND (reference sequence). Here the CDR3 reads CASSIRAGEQYF. The CDR3 DNA reads TGTGCCAGTAGTATACGGGCGGGCGAGCAGTACTTC. The full variable domain, in which reference TRBV19 and TRBJ2-7 provide the parts outside the CDR3, is DGGITQSPKYLFRKEGQNVTLSCEQNLNHDAMYWYRQDPGQGLRLIYYSQIVNDFQKGDIAEGYSVSREKKESFPLTVTSAQKNPTAFYLCASSIRAGEQYFGPGTRLTVT.